Given below is one T cell receptor (beta chain) in context. Its antigen is still unknown. No base-level quality is on record; no much larger clone is a single base apart. This entry belongs to a study of T cell changes during pregnancy in multiple sclerosis (dated by TCRdb to about 2019). For the study in its entirety: Changes in the T cell repertoire over the course of pregnancy were examined in this study in women with multiple sclerosis.

The library was prepared using the immunoSEQ multiplex PCR assay. Sourced from immuneACCESS, this table was stored by TCRdb with only in-frame sequences that have V and J called. A share of the clones is absent; for the studies checked, an unresolved V gene accounts for under half, and the remainder has no known explanation. Present in this sample are fewer than 100,000 clones, approximately 90% of which were seen just once. 1.5% to 2% of the sample lies in the top ten. The sequence came from a female donor with multiple sclerosis, enrolled in a pregnancy study. The sequencing used peripheral blood, collected before pregnancy.

At the DNA level, the sequence is TGTGCCAGCAGCTTACAGGGGAGCAATCAGCCCCAGCATTTT. It translates as CASSLQGSNQPQHF. Recombination connected TRBV7-9 to TRBJ1-5, with TRBD1 as a weak D call on 6 bases. The CDR3 sequence holds 14 residues, the cysteine and phenylalanine included. Only the CDR3 portion is preserved as DNA: 42 bases, with reading frame beginning at the first base. CDR1 and CDR2 are read off the germline V gene (reference sequence) as SEHNR and FQNEAQ. V is clipped by 2 bases and J by 1 base, and the sequence between their germline boundaries is 6 bases long.